This T cell receptor beta chain comes out of a study of regulatory and conventional T cells in RAG deficiency. Study-wide findings and caveats: Treg unique TCR beta sequences were about 100-fold fewer in Omenn syndrome and CID/AS patients than controls. Omenn patients showed >85% Treg-Tconv overlap and shorter CDR3 lengths.

TCRdb's copy holds only in-frame clones and misses some; the assay was immunoSEQ multiplex PCR. In the table there are fewer than 9,500 clones, approximately 94% of which are singletons. As for this clone: What it binds is not known.

V dropped 2 bases and J dropped 6; count of bases not matched to a gene: 8. The CDR3 runs to 15 residues. Regulatory T cells were sorted from blood as CD4+ CD25-high CD127-low cells. The sample was also reused in another study, on regulatory T cells. This second study notes: The PCR used 52 TRBV and 13 TRBJ primers.

The sequenced material came from CD127- CD25+ CD4+ Tregs sorted from blood. The TCR was taken from a human donor in good health. The V call is TRBV5-3, the J call TRBJ1-2; TRBD1 matches 9 bases. TRBV5-3 is marked as an open reading frame, function uncertain. The CDR3 coding sequence is TGTGCCAGAAGCTTTATGGCGGGACAGGGAAATGGCTACACCTTC. Its translation is CARSFMAGQGNGYTF.